Each of the 25 T cell receptor beta chains below was sequenced from the same sample in a study of CXCR3-negative and CXCR3-positive naive CD8 T cells (dated by TCRdb to between 2018 and 2020). This sample was sequenced with a NextSeq 550. The Human TCR Profiling Kit (MiLaboratory) was used to make UMI-labeled 5' RACE TRB cDNA libraries. TCRdb reprocessed the raw reads; every CDR3 protein sequence is a single record, and DNA is not supplied. Per the sample table, the count is some 56,000 distinct CDR3 sequences. The ten largest clones capture 20% to 25% of the sample. The sequenced material came from memory CD8+ T cells from blood. What the cell subset or site label conveys for this sample: conventional CD8+ memory T cells (TMEM), sorted as controls. All receptors derive from a human donor in good health. Some clones in this sample may be carry-over from other donors' samples.

V and J are TRBV5-1 and TRBJ2-7; TCRdb picks TRBD2, but there is no DNA to check that call. CDR1 and CDR2 from the germline V gene are SGHRS and YFSETQ. CDR3 length: 14 residues. The CDR3 sequence is CASSTYSGGYEQYF.

The V gene is TRBV28, the J gene TRBJ2-5; with no DNA, the TCRdb D assignment of TRBD1 cannot be verified. This CDR3 spans 16 amino acids. Germline CDR1 MDHEN, CDR2 SYDVKM. This chain's CDR3 is CASSVTPTESQETQYF.

The CDR3 sequence: CASSQAHTGELFF. The chain is built from TRBV14 and TRBJ2-2. This CDR3 is 13 amino acids long. Germline V lookup: CDR1 SGHDN, CDR2 FVKESK.

The CDR3 spells CSAATDSYEQYF. This chain links TRBV29-1 with TRBJ2-7; the TRBD1 assignment by TCRdb is unverifiable without DNA. CDR1 is SQVTM and CDR2 is ANQGSEA in the germline V gene. CDR3 length: 12 amino acids.

The V gene is TRBV19, the J gene TRBJ1-1; as DNA is missing, the TRBD1 call by TCRdb cannot be tested. This CDR3 region has 14 residues. CDR1 LNHDA and CDR2 SQIVND come from the germline V gene (reference sequence). This chain's CDR3 is CASRPLDGNTEAFF.

This sequence joins TRBV12-3 or TRBV12-4 and TRBJ2-3; TCRdb's D call of TRBD1 is untestable without DNA. The CDR3 is made up of 13 amino acids. Here the CDR3 reads CASFRGGGDTQYF.

This rearrangement joins TRBV20-1 to TRBJ2-7; TCRdb reports TRBD1, a call that lacks DNA to check it against. This CDR3 is built from 13 residues. CDR1 is DFQATT and CDR2 is SNEGSKA in the germline V gene (reference sequence). The CDR3 is CSATGTAAYEQYF.

V is TRBV14 and J is TRBJ2-1. CDR1 SGHDN and CDR2 FVKESK come from the germline V gene. The CDR3 contains 15 residues. CDR3: CASSHGVASYNEQFF.

The chain is built from TRBV27 and TRBJ2-1; TCRdb calls TRBD1, which cannot be checked without DNA. Germline assignment: CDR1 MNHEY and CDR2 SMNVEV (reference sequence). This CDR3 region has 14 residues. CDR3 region: CASSVGGIYNEQFF.

The rearrangement links TRBV15 to TRBJ2-1. CDR1 and CDR2 (germline): LNHNV, YYDKDF (reference sequence). The CDR3 runs 13 residues. The CDR3 reads CATNGDSYNEQFF.

The chain links TRBV12-3 or TRBV12-4 to TRBJ2-7; TCRdb proposes TRBD1, but this gene call is untestable without DNA. The CDR3 has 11 amino acids. CDR3 region: CASSLGHEQYF.

CDR3 in amino acids: CSALNRDRGNTIYF. The chain joins TRBV20-1 to TRBJ1-3; TCRdb returns TRBD1, unconfirmable since there is no DNA. This CDR3 is 14 amino acids long. Germline V gene data show CDR1 as DFQATT and CDR2 as SNEGSKA (reference sequence).

This chain uses TRBV2 with TRBJ2-4. The CDR3 has 14 amino acids. Per germline, CDR1 SNHLY and CDR2 FYNNEI. The chain's CDR3 is CASSDGSSVNIQYF.

This chain links TRBV12-3 or TRBV12-4 with TRBJ2-7; there is no DNA to check the TCRdb D call of TRBD2. The CDR3 consists of 18 residues. The CDR3 sequence is CASSSPGLAGGISYEQYF.

The chain recombines TRBV7-6 with TRBJ2-3. CDR1 SGHVS and CDR2 FNYEAQ come from the germline V gene. This CDR3 is built from 14 residues. The CDR3 reads CASSLSGVADTQYF.

The CDR3 sequence: CASSYFVSSGETQYF. This rearrangement joins TRBV6-5 to TRBJ2-5; lacking DNA, the TRBD2 call made by TCRdb goes unchecked. Germline loops: CDR1 MNHEY, CDR2 SVGAGI. CDR3 length: 15 amino acids.

CDR3 residues: CASSRRTGDQPQHF. This chain uses TRBV19 with TRBJ1-5; TCRdb lists TRBD1, though no DNA is available to test this call. This CDR3 has 14 amino acids. CDR1 and CDR2 (germline): LNHDA, SQIVND (reference sequence).

V usage is TRBV21-1 and J usage is TRBJ2-5; the TRBD1 assignment by TCRdb is unverifiable without DNA. TRBV21-1 is annotated as a pseudogene. The CDR3 covers 18 residues. The CDR3 protein is CASSIRDRGYTYQETQYF.

The rearrangement uses TRBV25-1 and TRBJ2-5; TCRdb's D call of TRBD1 is untestable without DNA. The CDR3 contains 16 residues. CDR1 and CDR2 from the germline V gene are MGHDK and SYGVNS. CDR3 amino acids: CASSELGPGPQETQYF. The full variable domain, with the rest looked up from reference TRBV25-1 and TRBJ2-5, is EADIYQTPRYLVIGTGKKITLECSQTMGHDKMYWYQQDPGMELHLIHYSYGVNSTEKGDLSSESTVSRIRTEHFPLTLESARPSHTSQYLCASSELGPGPQETQYFGPGTRLLVL.

The CDR3 loop reads CSARDVRQGINEQFF. The chain carries TRBV20-1 and TRBJ2-1; TCRdb calls TRBD1, which cannot be checked without DNA. The CDR3 sequence is 15 residues long. Germline assignment: CDR1 DFQATT and CDR2 SNEGSKA (reference sequence).

The CDR3 sequence is CSTKAQGYTEAFF. The rearrangement joins TRBV29-1 to TRBJ1-1. The V gene's germline CDR1 is SQVTM and CDR2 ANQGSEA. The CDR3 has 13 amino acids.

V gene TRBV12-5 combines with J gene TRBJ2-1; the TCRdb call, TRBD1, lacks DNA for checking. This CDR3 spans 13 amino acids. The germline gives CDR1 LGHNT, CDR2 FRNRAP. The CDR3 loop reads CASGLPRGQEQFF.

This chain connects TRBV27 to TRBJ2-2; TCRdb gives TRBD1 as the D gene, but with no DNA this cannot be confirmed. In germline, CDR1 is MNHEY, CDR2 SMNVEV (reference sequence). This CDR3 comprises 14 residues. CDR3 in amino acids: CASSFSQGSGELFF.

This sequence joins TRBV6-2 or TRBV6-3 and TRBJ1-2. From germline, CDR1 is MNHEY and CDR2 SVGEGT. The CDR3 spans 14 residues. CDR3 amino acids: CASSYSVNNYGYTF.

The chain employs TRBV27 and TRBJ1-1. Germline loops: CDR1 MNHEY, CDR2 SMNVEV (reference sequence). The CDR3 extends over 16 amino acids. CDR3: CASSARDSTPSTEAFF.